Only a few counts were recorded for the clone carrying this TCR beta chain. Its antigen is undetermined. Clinical symptoms, serum thyroxine, TRAb, thyroid ultrasound and orbital computed tomography established diagnosis. This specimen comes from a study of T cells in Graves' hyperthyroidism and ophthalmopathy. Findings and caveats of the study: Ophthalmopathy cases were set apart from stable hyperthyroidism by a 13 V-J model.

RNA transcripts were the template for amplifying TCR beta CDR3 regions. Primed by the HTBI set, a first-round RT-PCR was run on the TCR CDR3. TCRdb recomputed calls from the multiplex PCR reads with MiXCR, one row per CDR3 protein. The profile shows hundreds of thousands of distinct CDR3 sequences, just under 20% of them singletons. The germline V gene has CDR1 LGHNA and CDR2 YNFKEQ. The V and J ends lost 0 bases and 2 bases, in that order; junction bases with no gene match: 5. The length of the CDR3 is 17 residues. The chain combines TRBV4-2 with TRBJ2-3; 10 bases match TRBD2. The origin of this receptor is a man aged 35 to 55 with Graves' ophthalmopathy. Sequences were obtained from blood. Here the CDR3 DNA reads TGTGCCAGCAGCCAAGATGGGAGCGGGAGGGTCACAGATACGCAGTATTTT. As protein: CASSQDGSGRVTDTQYF.